The present TCR beta chain was sequenced within a study of regulatory T cells in long-lasting Graves disease. The V segment lost 9 bases and the J segment 7 bases; nucleotides outside the gene matches: 2. In germline, CDR1 is KGHDR, CDR2 SFDVKD. The CDR3 has 11 residues. With iRepertoire HTBI primers and Arm-PCR of CDR3 regions, TCR beta libraries were built. Each CDR3 protein gets one entry after TCRdb re-called the multiplex PCR reads with MiXCR. This table holds under 800,000 distinct CDR3 sequences, about 15% found once. As for time point: newly diagnosed GD, antithyroid drugs for less than 3 months. There was RNA extracted from PBMCs, and the TCR library was made from it. This clonotype was observed many times. These same data were also listed under a study on T cells in Graves' hyperthyroidism and ophthalmopathy.

The chain links TRBV24-1 to TRBJ1-2, with 9 bases lining up with TRBD1. The specimen comprised peripheral blood mononuclear cells (PBMCs), sampled at new diagnosis, from a patient treated with antithyroid drugs. The TCR was taken from a woman in her 30s with Graves disease. The CDR3 DNA reads as TGTGCCACCGGGACAGGGCTTGGCTACACCTTC. Amino acids: CATGTGLGYTF.